This T cell receptor beta chain was observed in a study of quantifying T cell responses using KT2 cells. Study details: cDNA was made from DNase-treated RNA using alpha and beta constant primers.

The CDR3 length is 16 residues. Germline V gene data show CDR1 as SGHRS and CDR2 as YFSETQ. V lost 2 bases and J lost 0; bases outside the gene matches: 6. The cDNA 3' end received a ligated oligonucleotide with a UMI. An equimolar mix of RC1.1 and RC1.2 primed the beta chain across TRBC1 and TRBC2. Each CDR3 protein gets one entry after TCRdb re-called the UMI-ligation and nested PCR reads with MiXCR. The sample gives more than 55,000 distinct CDR3 sequences, over 9% of which show up once; roughly 9.9% is in the top ten. The sample is PBMC spiked with counted cells of clone KT2. The specimen was PBMCs spiked with cells of the T cell clone KT2. The chain employs TRBV5-1 and TRBJ2-3; TRBD2 aligns across 7 bases. The TCR originated in a human donor. The CDR3 DNA reads as TGCGCCAGCAGCTTAAAGGCGGGGGTTAGCACAGATACGCAGTATTTT. This sequence encodes CASSLKAGVSTDTQYF. The whole variable domain, remainder taken from reference TRBV5-1 and TRBJ2-3, is KAGVTQTPRYLIKTRGQQVTLSCSPISGHRSVSWYQQTPGQGLQFLFEYFSETQRNKGNFPGRFSGRQFSNSRSEMNVSTLELGDSALYLCASSLKAGVSTDTQYFGPGTRLTVL.